These 15 T cell receptor beta chains originate from one sample sequenced in a study of blood T cell repertoires in COVID-19. Clones were read by immunoSEQ multiplex PCR, and TCRdb kept only the in-frame ones, dropping some. The sample shows 85,000 to 90,000 clones, 82% of them seen only once. Sample: peripheral blood. These receptors came from a woman of 80 years or more with acute or convalescent COVID-19.

This chain connects TRBV7-8 to TRBJ2-1; D perhaps matches TRBD1 (7 bases). Between the trimmed V and J ends, which lost 1 base and 12 bases, there was a span of 10 bases. The germline V gene encodes CDR1 SGHVS and CDR2 FQNEAQ. This CDR3 is 12 amino acids long. The chain's CDR3 is CASSLGQGGQFF. CDR3 DNA sequence: TGTGCCAGCAGCTTAGGACAGGGAGGGCAGTTCTTC.

The chain is built from TRBV9 and TRBJ1-1; a possible D gene is TRBD1 (5 bases). This CDR3 is built from 15 residues. Germline lookup yields CDR1 SGDLS and CDR2 YYNGEE. The V gene lost 1 base and the J gene lost 0 bases, with 10 bases spanning the gap. The CDR3 region is CASSVWGQLNTEAFF. The CDR3 DNA is TGTGCCAGCAGCGTATGGGGCCAGCTGAACACTGAAGCTTTCTTT. The variable domain in full, with the rest retrieved from reference TRBV9 and TRBJ1-1, is DSGVTQTPKHLITATGQRVTLRCSPRSGDLSVYWYQQSLDQGLQFLIQYYNGEERAKGNILERFSAQQFPDLHSELNLSSLELGDSALYFCASSVWGQLNTEAFFGQGTRLTVV.

The chain uses TRBV3-1 (or the pseudogene TRBV3-2) and TRBJ2-1; tentatively, D is TRBD2 (6 bases). This CDR3 contains 14 residues. Between the trimmed V and J ends, which lost 2 bases and 6 bases, there was a span of 11 bases. From germline, CDR1 is LGHDT and CDR2 YNNKEL (reference sequence). The CDR3 reads CASSQLPTSNEQFF. The CDR3 coding sequence is TGTGCCAGCAGCCAACTTCCGACTAGCAATGAGCAGTTCTTC.

The genes are TRBV7-8 and TRBJ1-4, with 8 bases fitting TRBD1. The germline V gene encodes CDR1 SGHVS and CDR2 FQNEAQ. With V trimmed by 1 base and J by 4 bases, 2 bases remained unmatched. The CDR3 length is 15 residues. CDR3 in DNA: TGTGCCAGCAGCTTAGGGACAGGGATTAATGAAAAACTGTTTTTT. Residues: CASSLGTGINEKLFF.

The gene calls are TRBV9 and TRBJ2-2; 7 bases match TRBD1. This CDR3 contains 15 residues. The germline CDR1 and CDR2 sequences are SGDLS and YYNGEE. The junction had 9 bases not matched to a gene; V was cut back by 2 bases and J by 8 bases. The CDR3 DNA is TGTGCCAGCAGCGTCCGGGACAGTGGTCTGGGGGAGCTGTTTTTT. Translation gives CASSVRDSGLGELFF.

This sequence joins TRBV7-9 and TRBJ2-7; 11 bases are a match to TRBD2. This CDR3 has 17 residues. V lost 5 bases to trimming and J lost 7 bases; unmatched junction nucleotides: 16. CDR1 SEHNR and CDR2 FQNEAQ come from the germline V gene (reference sequence). The CDR3: CASSTGGGASGGREQYF. In nucleotides, the CDR3 is TGTGCCAGCAGCACCGGCGGAGGGGCTAGCGGGGGGCGGGAGCAGTACTTC.

The gene calls are TRBV4-1 and TRBJ2-3; TRBD2 agrees at 7 bases. Germline V gene sequence: CDR1 MGHRA, CDR2 YSYEKL. Germline trimming cut 6 bases from V and 5 bases from J; bases unmatched to any gene: 5. The CDR3 covers 13 residues. The CDR3 reads CASRRGGGDTQYF. In nucleotides, the CDR3 is TGCGCCAGCAGGAGGGGCGGGGGAGATACGCAGTATTTT.

A few counts support this clone. The chain is built from TRBV5-1 and TRBJ1-4; D remains unclear. Trimming pared 4 bases from V and 0 bases from J, leaving 4 bases between. The germline V gene has CDR1 SGHRS and CDR2 YFSETQ. This CDR3 has 13 residues. CDR3 region: CASSTATNEKLFF. The CDR3 region has the DNA TGCGCCAGCAGCACTGCAACTAATGAAAAACTGTTTTTT.

V is TRBV28 and J is TRBJ2-7; TRBD1 is a possible D gene (5 bases). V was cut by 2 bases and J by 7 bases, with 9 bases left in between. From germline, CDR1 is MDHEN and CDR2 SYDVKM. CDR3 size: 12 residues. The CDR3 DNA is TGTGCCAGCAGTTTAGTCAGGGATGAGCAGTACTTC. Its protein product is CASSLVRDEQYF.

The CDR3 DNA follows: TGTGCCAGCAGTTACGATGGCCCCCAAGGCTACACCTTC. Translating gives CASSYDGPQGYTF. The chain uses TRBV6-5 and TRBJ1-2; D uncertain. Germline V gene lookup returns CDR1 MNHEY and CDR2 SVGAGI. Between the trimmed V and J ends, which lost 2 bases and 8 bases, there was a span of 12 bases. The length of the CDR3 is 13 residues.

The gene calls are TRBV11-1 and TRBJ2-1, with TRBD2 as a possible D gene (5 bases). Germline CDR1 is SGHAT and CDR2 is FQDESV (reference sequence). The CDR3 runs 15 residues. V was cut by 4 bases and J by 9 bases, with 19 bases left in between. The CDR3 nucleotides read TGTGCCAGCAGCTCCAAACCGGGATTCATTCCTGAGCAGTTCTTC. This codes for CASSSKPGFIPEQFF.

V gene TRBV5-1 combines with J gene TRBJ1-1, with D maybe TRBD1 (5 bases). V gave up 4 bases and J gave up 1 base, with 17 bases separating them. Germline CDR1 SGHRS, CDR2 YFSETQ. The CDR3 is 16 amino acids. CDR3 DNA sequence: TGCGCCAGCAGCCCCCGTCCAGGACACCCGAACACTGAAGCTTTCTTT. Protein: CASSPRPGHPNTEAFF.

In its sample, this clone was seen once. The chain joins TRBV5-1 to TRBJ2-1, with a weak D call TRBD1 (5 bases). The length of the CDR3 is 15 residues. Trimming left V 0 bases short and J 7 bases short, with 14 bases between. Germline values: CDR1 SGHRS, CDR2 YFSETQ. DNA for the CDR3: TGCGCCAGCAGCTTGGTGGCAGGGATGGGTAATGAGCAGTTCTTC. This codes for CASSLVAGMGNEQFF.

In this sample, this clone turned up a few times. This chain joins TRBV6-6 and TRBJ2-7; a possible D gene is TRBD2 (5 bases). In germline, CDR1 is MNHNY, CDR2 SVGAGI (reference sequence). V lost 0 bases and J 0 bases, leaving 6 bases between the germline ends. The CDR3 has 14 residues. CDR3 protein: CASSYSGSSYEQYF. CDR3 in DNA: TGTGCCAGCAGTTACTCAGGGAGCTCCTACGAGCAGTACTTC.

The V call is TRBV7-9, the J call TRBJ1-5; D is perhaps TRBD1 (6 bases). The CDR3 is 14 amino acids. Germline V gives CDR1 SEHNR, CDR2 FQNEAQ (reference sequence). The germline V and J ends were trimmed by 5 bases and 2 bases, with 10 bases remaining between them. The CDR3: CASSATGGNQPQHF. As DNA, the CDR3 is TGTGCCAGCAGCGCGACAGGTGGCAATCAGCCCCAGCATTTT.